This entry is about one TCR beta chain. Libraries were prepared by immunoSEQ multiplex PCR; TCRdb keeps only in-frame clonotypes and omits some of them. This sample yields fewer than 250,000 clones, of which 83% are seen a single time; around 6% belongs to the top ten. Trimming took off 4 bases at V and 8 bases at J, with 10 bases between the two ends. Germline V gene sequence: CDR1 SGHNT, CDR2 YYREEE (reference sequence). The CDR3 runs 13 residues. These data are taken from a study of blood T cell repertoires in COVID-19. V gene TRBV5-4 combines with J gene TRBJ1-6; D is uncertain. Sequencing was carried out using peripheral blood. The receptor comes from a human donor in a cohort sampled during active COVID-19. This CDR3 is CASSRDLDSPLHF. CDR3 DNA sequence: TGTGCCAGCAGCCGGGATCTGGATTCACCCCTCCACTTT.